What follows is one T cell receptor beta chain and its context. The sample is drawn from a study of blood T cell repertoires in COVID-19. Trimming removed 7 bases at V and 4 bases at J, with 13 bases between. Germline V gives CDR1 MNHEY, CDR2 SVGAGI. This CDR3 is 13 amino acids long. Only in-frame clones appear in the TCRdb table, and some are missing; sequencing was by immunoSEQ multiplex PCR. The sample carries about 160,000 clones, about four fifths recorded once. The receptor's source is a woman older than 75 with active or convalescent COVID-19. Material for sequencing was peripheral blood. The chain recombines TRBV6-5 with TRBJ1-2, with D perhaps matching TRBD1 (6 bases). The CDR3 reads CASTRTATYGYTF. The CDR3 DNA reads as TGTGCCAGCACTAGGACAGCAACCTATGGCTACACCTTC.